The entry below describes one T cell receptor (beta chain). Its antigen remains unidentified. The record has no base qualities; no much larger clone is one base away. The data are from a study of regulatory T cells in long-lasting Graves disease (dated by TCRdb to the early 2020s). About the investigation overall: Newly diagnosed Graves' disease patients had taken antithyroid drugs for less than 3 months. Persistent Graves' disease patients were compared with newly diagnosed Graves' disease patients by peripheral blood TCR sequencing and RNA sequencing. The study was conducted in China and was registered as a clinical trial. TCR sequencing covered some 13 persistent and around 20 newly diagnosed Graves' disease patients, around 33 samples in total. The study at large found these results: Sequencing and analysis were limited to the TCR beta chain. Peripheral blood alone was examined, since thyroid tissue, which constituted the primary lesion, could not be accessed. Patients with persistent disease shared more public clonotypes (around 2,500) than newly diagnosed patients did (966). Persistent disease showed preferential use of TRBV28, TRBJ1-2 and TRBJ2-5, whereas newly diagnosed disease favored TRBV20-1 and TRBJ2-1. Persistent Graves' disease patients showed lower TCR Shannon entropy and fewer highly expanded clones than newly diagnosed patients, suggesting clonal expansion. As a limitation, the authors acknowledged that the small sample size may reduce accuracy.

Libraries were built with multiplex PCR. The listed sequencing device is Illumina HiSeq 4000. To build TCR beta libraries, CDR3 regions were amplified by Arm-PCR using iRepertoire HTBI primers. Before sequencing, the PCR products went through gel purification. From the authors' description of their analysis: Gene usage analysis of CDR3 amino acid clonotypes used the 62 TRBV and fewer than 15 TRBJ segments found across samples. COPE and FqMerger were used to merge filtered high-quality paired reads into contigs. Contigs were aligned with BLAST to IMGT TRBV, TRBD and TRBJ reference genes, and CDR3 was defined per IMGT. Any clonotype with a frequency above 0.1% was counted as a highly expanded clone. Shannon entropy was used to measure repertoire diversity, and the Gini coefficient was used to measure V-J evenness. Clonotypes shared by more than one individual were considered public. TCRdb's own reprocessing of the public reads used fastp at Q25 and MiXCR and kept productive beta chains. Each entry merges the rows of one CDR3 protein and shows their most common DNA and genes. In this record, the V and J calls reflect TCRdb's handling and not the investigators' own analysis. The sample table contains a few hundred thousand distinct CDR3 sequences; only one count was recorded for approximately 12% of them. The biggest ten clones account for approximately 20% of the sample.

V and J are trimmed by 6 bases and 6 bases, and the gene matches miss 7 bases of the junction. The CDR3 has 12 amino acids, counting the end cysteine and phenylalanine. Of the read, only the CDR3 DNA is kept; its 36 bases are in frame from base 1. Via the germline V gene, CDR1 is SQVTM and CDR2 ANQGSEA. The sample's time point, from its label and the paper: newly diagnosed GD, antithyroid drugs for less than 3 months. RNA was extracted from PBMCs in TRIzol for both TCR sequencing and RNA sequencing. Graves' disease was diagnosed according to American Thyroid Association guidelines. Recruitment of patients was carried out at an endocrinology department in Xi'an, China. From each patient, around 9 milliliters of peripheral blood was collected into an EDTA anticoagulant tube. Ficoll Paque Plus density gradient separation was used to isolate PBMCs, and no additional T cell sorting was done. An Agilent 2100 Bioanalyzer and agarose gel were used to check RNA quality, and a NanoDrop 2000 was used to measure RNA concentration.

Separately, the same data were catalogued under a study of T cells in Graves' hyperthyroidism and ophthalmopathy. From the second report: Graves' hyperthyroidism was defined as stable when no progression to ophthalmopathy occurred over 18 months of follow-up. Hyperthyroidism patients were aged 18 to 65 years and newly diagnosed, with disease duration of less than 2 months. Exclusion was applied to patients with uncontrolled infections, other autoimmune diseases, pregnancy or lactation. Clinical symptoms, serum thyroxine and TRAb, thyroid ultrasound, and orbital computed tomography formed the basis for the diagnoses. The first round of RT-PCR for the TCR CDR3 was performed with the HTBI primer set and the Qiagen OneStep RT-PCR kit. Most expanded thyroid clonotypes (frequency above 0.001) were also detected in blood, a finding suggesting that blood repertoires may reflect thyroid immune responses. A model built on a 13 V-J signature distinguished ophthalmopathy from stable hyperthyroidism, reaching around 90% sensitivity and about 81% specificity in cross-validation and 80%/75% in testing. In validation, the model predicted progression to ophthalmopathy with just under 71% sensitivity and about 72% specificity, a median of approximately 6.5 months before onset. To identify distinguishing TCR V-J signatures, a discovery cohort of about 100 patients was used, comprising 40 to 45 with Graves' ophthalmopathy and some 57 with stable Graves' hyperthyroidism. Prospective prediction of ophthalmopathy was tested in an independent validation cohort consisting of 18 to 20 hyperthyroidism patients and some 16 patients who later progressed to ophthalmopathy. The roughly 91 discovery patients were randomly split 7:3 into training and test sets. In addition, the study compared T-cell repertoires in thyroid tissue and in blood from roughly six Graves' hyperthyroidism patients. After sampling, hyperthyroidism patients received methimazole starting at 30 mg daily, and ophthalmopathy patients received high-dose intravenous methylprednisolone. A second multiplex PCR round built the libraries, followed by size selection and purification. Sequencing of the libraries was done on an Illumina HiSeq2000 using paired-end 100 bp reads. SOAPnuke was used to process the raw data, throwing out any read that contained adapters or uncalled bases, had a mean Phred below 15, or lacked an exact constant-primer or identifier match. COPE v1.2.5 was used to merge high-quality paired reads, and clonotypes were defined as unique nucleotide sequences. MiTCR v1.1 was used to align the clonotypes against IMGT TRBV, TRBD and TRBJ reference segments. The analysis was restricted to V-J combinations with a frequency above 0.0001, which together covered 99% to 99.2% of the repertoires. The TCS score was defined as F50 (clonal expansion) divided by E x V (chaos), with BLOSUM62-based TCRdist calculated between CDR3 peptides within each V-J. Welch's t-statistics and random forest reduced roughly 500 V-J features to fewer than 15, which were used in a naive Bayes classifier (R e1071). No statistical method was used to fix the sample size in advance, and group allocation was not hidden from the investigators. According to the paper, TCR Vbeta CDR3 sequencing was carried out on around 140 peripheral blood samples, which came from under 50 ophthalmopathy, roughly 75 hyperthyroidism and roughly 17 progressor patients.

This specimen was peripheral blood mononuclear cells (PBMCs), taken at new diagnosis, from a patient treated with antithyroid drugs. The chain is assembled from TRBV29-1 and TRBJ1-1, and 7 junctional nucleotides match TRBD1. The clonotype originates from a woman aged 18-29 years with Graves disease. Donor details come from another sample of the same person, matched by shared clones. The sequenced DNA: TGCAGCGTGGGGAACAGGGGACCTGAAGCTTTCTTT. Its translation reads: CSVGNRGPEAFF.